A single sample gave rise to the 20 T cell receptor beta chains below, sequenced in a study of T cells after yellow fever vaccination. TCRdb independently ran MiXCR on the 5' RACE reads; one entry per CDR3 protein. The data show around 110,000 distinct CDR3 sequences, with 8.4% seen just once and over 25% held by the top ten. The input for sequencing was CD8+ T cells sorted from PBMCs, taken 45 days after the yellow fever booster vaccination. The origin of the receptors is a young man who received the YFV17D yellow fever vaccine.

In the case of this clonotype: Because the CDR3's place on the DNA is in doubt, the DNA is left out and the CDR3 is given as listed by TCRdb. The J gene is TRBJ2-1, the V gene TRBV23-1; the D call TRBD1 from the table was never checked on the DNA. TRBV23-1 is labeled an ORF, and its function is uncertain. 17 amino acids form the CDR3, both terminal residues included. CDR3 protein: CASLVFGPGANYNEQFF.

DNA for the CDR3: TGTGCCAGCAGCCTCGCGGGGAGCGGGAGAGAAACTAGCACAGATACGCAGTATTTT. Protein sequence: CASSLAGSGRETSTDTQYF. This chain joins TRBV11-1 and TRBJ2-3; 8 positions agree with TRBD2. CDR3 length: 19 residues. Germline-derived CDR1 and CDR2 are SGHAT and FQDESV (reference sequence). Losses at the gene ends were 5 bases for V and 0 bases for J; bases not matched to a gene: 16.

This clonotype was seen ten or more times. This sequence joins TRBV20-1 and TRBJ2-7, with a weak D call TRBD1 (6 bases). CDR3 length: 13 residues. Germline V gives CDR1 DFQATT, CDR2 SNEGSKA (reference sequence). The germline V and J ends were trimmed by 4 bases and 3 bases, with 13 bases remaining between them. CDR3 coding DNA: TGCAGTGCTACTGAGGACAGCCACTACGAGCAGTACTTC. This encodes CSATEDSHYEQYF.

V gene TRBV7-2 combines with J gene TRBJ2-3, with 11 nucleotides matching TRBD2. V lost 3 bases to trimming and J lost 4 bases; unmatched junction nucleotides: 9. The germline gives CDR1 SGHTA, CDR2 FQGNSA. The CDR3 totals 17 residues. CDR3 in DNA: TGTGCCAGCAGCTTCCCGACTAGCGGGACCCAGGCAGATACGCAGTATTTT. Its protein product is CASSFPTSGTQADTQYF.

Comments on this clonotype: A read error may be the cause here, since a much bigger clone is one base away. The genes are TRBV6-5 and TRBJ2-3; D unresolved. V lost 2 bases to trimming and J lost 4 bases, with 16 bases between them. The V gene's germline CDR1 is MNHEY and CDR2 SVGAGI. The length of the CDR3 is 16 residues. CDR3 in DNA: TGTGCCAGCAGTTACAATGTACTGGCAGGACCAGATACGCAGTATTTT. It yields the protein CASSYNVLAGPDTQYF.

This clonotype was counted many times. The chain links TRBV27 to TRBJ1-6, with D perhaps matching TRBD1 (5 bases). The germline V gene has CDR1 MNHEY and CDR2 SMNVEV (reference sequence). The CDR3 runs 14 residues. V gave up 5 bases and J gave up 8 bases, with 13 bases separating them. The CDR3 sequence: CASSGGDFHSPLHF. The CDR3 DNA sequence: TGTGCCAGCAGTGGGGGGGACTTTCATTCACCCCTCCACTTT.

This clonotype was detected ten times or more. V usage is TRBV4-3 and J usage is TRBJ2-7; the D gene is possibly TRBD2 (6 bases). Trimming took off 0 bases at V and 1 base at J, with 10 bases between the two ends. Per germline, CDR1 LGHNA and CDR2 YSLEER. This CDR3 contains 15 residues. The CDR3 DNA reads TGCGCCAGCAGCCAAGACGGGGGTGCTTCCTACGAGCAGTACTTC. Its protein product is CASSQDGGASYEQYF.

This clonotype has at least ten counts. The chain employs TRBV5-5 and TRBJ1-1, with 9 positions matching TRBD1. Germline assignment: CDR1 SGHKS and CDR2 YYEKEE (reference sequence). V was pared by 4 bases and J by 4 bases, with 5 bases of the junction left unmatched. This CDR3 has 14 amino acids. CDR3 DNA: TGTGCCAGCAGCGCGGACAGGGGCGGCACTGAAGCTTTCTTT. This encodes CASSADRGGTEAFF. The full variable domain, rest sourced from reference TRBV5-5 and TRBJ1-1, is DAGVTQSPTHLIKTRGQQVTLRCSPISGHKSVSWYQQVLGQGPQFIFQYYEKEERGRGNFPDRFSARQFPNYSSELNVNALLLGDSALYLCASSADRGGTEAFFGQGTRLTVV.

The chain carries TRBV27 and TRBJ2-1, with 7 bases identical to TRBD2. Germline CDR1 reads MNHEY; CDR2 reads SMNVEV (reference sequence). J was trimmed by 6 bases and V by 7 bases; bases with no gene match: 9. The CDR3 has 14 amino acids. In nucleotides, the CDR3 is TGTGCCAGCACTTCCGGGACTACTTCCAATGAGCAGTTCTTC. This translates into CASTSGTTSNEQFF.

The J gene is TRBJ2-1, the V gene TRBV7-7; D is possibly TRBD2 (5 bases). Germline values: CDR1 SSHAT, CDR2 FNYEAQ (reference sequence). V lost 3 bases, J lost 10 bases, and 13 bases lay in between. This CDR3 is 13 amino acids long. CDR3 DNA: TGTGCCAGCAGCTTTGGTGCGGACTTCGAGCAGTTCTTC. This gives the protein CASSFGADFEQFF.

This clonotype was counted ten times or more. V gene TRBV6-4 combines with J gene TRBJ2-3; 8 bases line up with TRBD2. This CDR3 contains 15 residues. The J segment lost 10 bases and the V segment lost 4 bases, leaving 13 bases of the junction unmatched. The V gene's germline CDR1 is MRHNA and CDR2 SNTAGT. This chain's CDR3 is CASSVTAGEGPSQYF. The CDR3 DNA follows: TGTGCCAGCAGTGTAACAGCGGGAGAAGGGCCATCGCAGTATTTT.

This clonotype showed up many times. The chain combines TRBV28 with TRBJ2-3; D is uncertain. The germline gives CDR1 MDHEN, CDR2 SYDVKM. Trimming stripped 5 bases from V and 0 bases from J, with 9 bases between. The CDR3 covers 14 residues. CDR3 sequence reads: CASSARPSTDTQYF. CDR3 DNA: TGTGCCAGCAGTGCACGACCGAGCACAGATACGCAGTATTTT. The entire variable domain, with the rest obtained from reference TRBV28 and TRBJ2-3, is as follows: DVKVTQSSRYLVKRTGEKVFLECVQDMDHENMFWYRQDPGLGLRLIYFSYDVKMKEKGDIPEGYSVSREKKERFSLILESASTNQTSMYLCASSARPSTDTQYFGPGTRLTVL.

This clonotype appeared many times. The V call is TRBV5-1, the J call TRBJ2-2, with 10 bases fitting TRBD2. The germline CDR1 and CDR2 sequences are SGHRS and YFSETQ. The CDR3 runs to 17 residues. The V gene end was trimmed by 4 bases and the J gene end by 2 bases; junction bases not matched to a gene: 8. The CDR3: CASSLSTSGLNTGELFF. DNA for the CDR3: TGCGCCAGCAGCCTATCGACTAGCGGGCTTAACACCGGGGAGCTGTTTTTT.

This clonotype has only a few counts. CDR3 in DNA: TGTGCCAGCAGCACCTCGGGACAGGGGTTCTACGAGCAGTACTTC. Translation: CASSTSGQGFYEQYF. The rearrangement uses TRBV7-2 and TRBJ2-7; 10 nucleotides align to TRBD1. V lost 5 bases, J lost 3 bases, and 7 bases stayed unmatched. The CDR3 is 15 residues long. Germline lookup yields CDR1 SGHTA and CDR2 FQGNSA.

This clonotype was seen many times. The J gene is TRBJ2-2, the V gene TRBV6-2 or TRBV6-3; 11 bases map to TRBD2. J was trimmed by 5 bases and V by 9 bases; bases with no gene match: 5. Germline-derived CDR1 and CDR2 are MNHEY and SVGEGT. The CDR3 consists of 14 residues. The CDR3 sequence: CASTGLAETGELFF. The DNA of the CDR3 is TGTGCCAGTACGGGACTAGCGGAAACCGGGGAGCTGTTTTTT.

CDR3 bases: TGTGCCAGCAGTAGCGGGAGTGGGTCAGATACGCAGTATTTT. This encodes CASSSGSGSDTQYF. This chain connects TRBV6-4 to TRBJ2-3; 8 bases agree with TRBD2. Trimming at V came to 5 bases and at J to 4 bases, leaving 5 bases not matched to a gene. The CDR3 totals 14 residues. CDR1 MRHNA and CDR2 SNTAGT come from the germline V gene.

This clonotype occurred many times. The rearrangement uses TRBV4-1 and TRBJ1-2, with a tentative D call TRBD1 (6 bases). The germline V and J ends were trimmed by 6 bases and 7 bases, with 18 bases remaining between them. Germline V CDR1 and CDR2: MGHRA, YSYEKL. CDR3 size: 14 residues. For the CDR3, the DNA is TGCGCCAGCAGTCCAACGACAGGTTCTTTTGGCTACACCTTC. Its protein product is CASSPTTGSFGYTF.

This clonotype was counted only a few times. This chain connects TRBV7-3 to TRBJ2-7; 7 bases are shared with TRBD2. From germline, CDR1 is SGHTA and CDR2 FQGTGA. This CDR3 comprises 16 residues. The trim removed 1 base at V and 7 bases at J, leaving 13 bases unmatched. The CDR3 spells CASSLIRGGRSGEQYF. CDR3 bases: TGTGCCAGCAGCTTAATCCGAGGCGGGAGAAGTGGTGAGCAGTACTTC.

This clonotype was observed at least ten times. CDR3 nucleotides: TGTGCCAGCAGCCAAGATCTCCGTCATGAGCAGTTCTTC. Its protein is CASSQDLRHEQFF. The genes are TRBV3-1 and TRBJ2-1; D not certain. The CDR3 is made up of 13 amino acids. The V end was cut by 0 bases, the J end by 8 bases, with 8 bases between. Germline assignment: CDR1 LGHDT and CDR2 YNNKEL (reference sequence).

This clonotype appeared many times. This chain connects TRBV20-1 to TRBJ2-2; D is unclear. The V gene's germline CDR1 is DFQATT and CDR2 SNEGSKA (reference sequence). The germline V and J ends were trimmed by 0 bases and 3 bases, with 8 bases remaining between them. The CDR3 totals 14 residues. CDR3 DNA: TGCAGTGCTAGAGAGGGCACATACACCGGGGAGCTGTTTTTT. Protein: CSAREGTYTGELFF.